This TCR beta chain was captured in a study of T cell repertoires in cytomegalovirus infection. Study overall: Based on public TCR beta signatures, there were indications of CMV infection and of a matching HLA type.

TCRdb re-called the reads with MiXCR, one entry per CDR3 protein. Among a few hundred thousand distinct CDR3 sequences, approximately 15% were seen once, and the ten largest hold about half. This clonotype was picked up many times. The germline gives CDR1 SEHNR, CDR2 FQNEAQ (reference sequence). With 5 bases removed from V and 4 bases from J, the gap between germline ends came to 9 bases. This CDR3 is 13 amino acids long. Sample: CD8+ T cells from PBMCs. The chain links TRBV7-9 to TRBJ1-5, with unresolved D. The TCR sequence derives from a human donor in good health (CMV status not recorded). Some clones in this sample may be carry-over from other donors' samples. The CDR3 DNA reads TGTGCCAGCAGCCTCCTGGCAAATCAGCCCCAGCATTTT. Protein sequence: CASSLLANQPQHF.